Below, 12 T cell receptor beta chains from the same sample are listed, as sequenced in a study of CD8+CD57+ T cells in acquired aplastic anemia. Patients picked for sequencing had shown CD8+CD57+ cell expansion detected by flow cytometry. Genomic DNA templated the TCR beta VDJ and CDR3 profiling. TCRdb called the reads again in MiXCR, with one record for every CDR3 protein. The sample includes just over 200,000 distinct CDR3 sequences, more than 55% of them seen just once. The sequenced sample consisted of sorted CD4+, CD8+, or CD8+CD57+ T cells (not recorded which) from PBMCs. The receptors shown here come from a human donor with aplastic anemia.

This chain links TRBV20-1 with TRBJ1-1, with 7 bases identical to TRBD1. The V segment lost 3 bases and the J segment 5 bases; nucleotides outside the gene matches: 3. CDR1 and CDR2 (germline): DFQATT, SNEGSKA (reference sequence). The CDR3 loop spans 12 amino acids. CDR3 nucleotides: TGCAGTGCTAGGAGGGGGCAAACTGAAGCTTTCTTT. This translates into CSARRGQTEAFF.

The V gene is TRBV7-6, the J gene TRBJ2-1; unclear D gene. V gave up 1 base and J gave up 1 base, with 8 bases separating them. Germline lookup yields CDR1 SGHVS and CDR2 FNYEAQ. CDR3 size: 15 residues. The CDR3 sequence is CASSLGAFSYNEQFF. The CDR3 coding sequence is TGTGCCAGCAGCTTAGGCGCGTTTTCCTACAATGAGCAGTTCTTC.

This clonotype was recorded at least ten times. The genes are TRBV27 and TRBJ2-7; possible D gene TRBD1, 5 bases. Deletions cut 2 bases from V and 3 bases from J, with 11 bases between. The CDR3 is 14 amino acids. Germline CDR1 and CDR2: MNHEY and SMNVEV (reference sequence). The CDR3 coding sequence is TGTGCCAGCAGTTTAACTGCAGACAGCTACGAGCAGTACTTC. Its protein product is CASSLTADSYEQYF.

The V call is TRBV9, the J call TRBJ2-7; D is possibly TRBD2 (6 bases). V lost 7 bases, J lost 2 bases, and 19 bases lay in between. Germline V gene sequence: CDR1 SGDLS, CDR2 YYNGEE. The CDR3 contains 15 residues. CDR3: CASSPPGRGTYEQYF. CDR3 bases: TGTGCCAGCTCACCACCAGGACGGGGGACCTACGAGCAGTACTTC.

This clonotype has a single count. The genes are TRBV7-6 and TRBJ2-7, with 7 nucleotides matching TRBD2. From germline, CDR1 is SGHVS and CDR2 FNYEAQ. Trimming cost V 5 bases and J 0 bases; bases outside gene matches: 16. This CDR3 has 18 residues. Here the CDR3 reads CASSPMGGAGLGSYEQYF. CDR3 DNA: TGTGCCAGCAGCCCCATGGGAGGGGCGGGGTTAGGCTCCTACGAGCAGTACTTC.

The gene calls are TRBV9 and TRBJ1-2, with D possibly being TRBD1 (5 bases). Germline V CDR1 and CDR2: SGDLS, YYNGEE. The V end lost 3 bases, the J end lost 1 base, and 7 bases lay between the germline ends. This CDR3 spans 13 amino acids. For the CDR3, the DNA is TGTGCCAGCAGCGAGGGGAATAACTATGGCTACACCTTC. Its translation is CASSEGNNYGYTF.

As DNA, the CDR3 is TGTGCCAGCAGCTTAAAGGGTACGAACACCGGGGAGCTGTTTTTT. Its protein product is CASSLKGTNTGELFF. V usage is TRBV7-6 and J usage is TRBJ2-7; unclear D gene. The J call may not be correct, given that the DNA end is closer to TRBJ2-2. Germline CDR1 reads SGHVS; CDR2 reads FNYEAQ. The CDR3 loop spans 15 amino acids.

CDR3 protein: CSAVQLSGTHSTGELFF. The CDR3 DNA reads TGCAGTGCCGTACAACTCTCCGGGACTCATTCCACCGGGGAGCTGTTTTTT. The genes are TRBV20-1 and TRBJ2-2, with D possibly being TRBD2 (6 bases). CDR3 size: 17 residues. Germline V gene lookup returns CDR1 DFQATT and CDR2 SNEGSKA (reference sequence). Trimming took off 6 bases at V and 4 bases at J, with 24 bases between the two ends.

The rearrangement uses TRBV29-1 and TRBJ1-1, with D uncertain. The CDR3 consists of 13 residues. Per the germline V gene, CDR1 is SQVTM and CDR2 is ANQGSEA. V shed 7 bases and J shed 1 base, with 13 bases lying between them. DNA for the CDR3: TGCAGCGGGGTCTTCGGCACGAACACTGAAGCTTTCTTT. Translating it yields CSGVFGTNTEAFF. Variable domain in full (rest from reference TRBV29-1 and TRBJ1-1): SAVISQKPSRDICQRGTSLTIQCQVDSQVTMMFWYRQQPGQSLTLIATANQGSEATYESGFVIDKFPISRPNLTFSTLTVSNMSPEDSSIYLCSGVFGTNTEAFFGQGTRLTVV.

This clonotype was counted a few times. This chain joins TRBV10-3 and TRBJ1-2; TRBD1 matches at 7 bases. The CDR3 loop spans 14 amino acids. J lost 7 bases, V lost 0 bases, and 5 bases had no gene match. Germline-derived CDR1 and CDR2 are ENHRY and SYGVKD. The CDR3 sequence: CAISESDRASGYTF. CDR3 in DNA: TGTGCCATCAGTGAGTCAGACAGGGCGTCTGGCTACACCTTC.

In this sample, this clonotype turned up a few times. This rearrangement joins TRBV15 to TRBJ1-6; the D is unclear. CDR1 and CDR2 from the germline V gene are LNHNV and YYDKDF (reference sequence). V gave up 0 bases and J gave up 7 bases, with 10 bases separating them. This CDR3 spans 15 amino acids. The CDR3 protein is CATSRDLSGNSPLHF. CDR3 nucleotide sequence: TGTGCCACCAGCAGAGATTTGAGTGGGAATTCACCCCTCCACTTT.

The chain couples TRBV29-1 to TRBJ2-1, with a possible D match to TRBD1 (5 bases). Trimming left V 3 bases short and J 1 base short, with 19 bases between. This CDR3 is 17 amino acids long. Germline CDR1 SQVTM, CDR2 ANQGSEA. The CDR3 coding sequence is TGCAGCGTTGATCGCCAGGGTATTGATTTTTCCTACAATGAGCAGTTCTTC. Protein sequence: CSVDRQGIDFSYNEQFF.